This T cell receptor beta chain was recovered during a study of T-cell memory formation after mild COVID-19. Study at large: TCR clusters showed largely donor specificity. Whole-study findings and limits: While clones contracting from day 15 to 85 were balanced between CD4 and CD8, later expanders leaned CD4+.

To note about this clonotype: What it binds is unknown.

Trimming removed 8 bases at V and 4 bases at J, with 16 bases between. Germline V CDR1 and CDR2: SGHRS, YFSETQ. CDR3 length: 13 amino acids. TCRalpha and TCRbeta libraries used 5'RACE with constant-segment primers and UMIs. TCRdb redid the calling of the 5' RACE reads with MiXCR, one entry per CDR3 protein. The sample holds hundreds of thousands of distinct CDR3 sequences, roughly 18% seen once. This clonotype was sampled from an adult woman who had mild COVID-19 (a few samples of this study predate the infection). Cell type and time point are not known. Material: PBMCs or a T cell subset sorted from them (not recorded which). The chain couples TRBV5-1 to TRBJ2-7, with D perhaps TRBD2 (5 bases). CDR3 loop: CASRSGELYEQYF. CDR3 in DNA: TGCGCCAGTCGCAGCGGAGAACTTTACGAGCAGTACTTC. The variable domain in full, with the rest retrieved from reference TRBV5-1 and TRBJ2-7, is KAGVTQTPRYLIKTRGQQVTLSCSPISGHRSVSWYQQTPGQGLQFLFEYFSETQRNKGNFPGRFSGRQFSNSRSEMNVSTLELGDSALYLCASRSGELYEQYFGPGTRLTVT.